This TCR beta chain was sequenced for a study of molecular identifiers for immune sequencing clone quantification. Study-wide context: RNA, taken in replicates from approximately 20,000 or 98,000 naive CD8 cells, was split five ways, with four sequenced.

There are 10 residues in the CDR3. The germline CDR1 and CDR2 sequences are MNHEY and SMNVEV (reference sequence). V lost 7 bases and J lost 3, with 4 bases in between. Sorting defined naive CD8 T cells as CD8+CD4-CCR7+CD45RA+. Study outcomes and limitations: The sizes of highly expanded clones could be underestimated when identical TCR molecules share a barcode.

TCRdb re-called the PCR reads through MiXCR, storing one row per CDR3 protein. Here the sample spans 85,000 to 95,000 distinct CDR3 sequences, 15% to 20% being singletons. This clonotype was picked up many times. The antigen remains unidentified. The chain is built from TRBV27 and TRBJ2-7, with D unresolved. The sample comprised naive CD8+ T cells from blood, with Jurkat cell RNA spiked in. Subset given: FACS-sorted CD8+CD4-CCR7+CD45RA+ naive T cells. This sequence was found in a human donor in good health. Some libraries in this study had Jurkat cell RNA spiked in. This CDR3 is CASTHYEQYF. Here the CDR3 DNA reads TGTGCCAGCACCCACTACGAGCAGTACTTC.